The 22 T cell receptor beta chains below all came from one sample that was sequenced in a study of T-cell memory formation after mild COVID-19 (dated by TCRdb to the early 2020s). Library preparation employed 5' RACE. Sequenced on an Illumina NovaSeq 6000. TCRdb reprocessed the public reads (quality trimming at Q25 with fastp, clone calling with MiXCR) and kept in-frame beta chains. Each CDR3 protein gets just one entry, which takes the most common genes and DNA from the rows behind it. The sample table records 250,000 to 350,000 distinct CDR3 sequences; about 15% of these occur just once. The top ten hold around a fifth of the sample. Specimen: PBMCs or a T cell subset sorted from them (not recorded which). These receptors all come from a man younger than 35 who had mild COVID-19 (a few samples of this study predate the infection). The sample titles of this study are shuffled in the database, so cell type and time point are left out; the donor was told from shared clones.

CDR3: CSVVGLSGANVLTF. The CDR3 DNA reads as TGCAGCGTTGTCGGCCTCTCTGGGGCCAACGTCCTGACTTTC. The chain employs TRBV29-1 and TRBJ2-6; D is ambiguous. CDR3 length equals 14 residues. Trimming removed 4 bases at V and 0 bases at J, with 7 bases between. Germline lookup yields CDR1 SQVTM and CDR2 ANQGSEA. The variable domain in full, completed from reference TRBV29-1 and TRBJ2-6, reads SAVISQKPSRDICQRGTSLTIQCQVDSQVTMMFWYRQQPGQSLTLIATANQGSEATYESGFVIDKFPISRPNLTFSTLTVSNMSPEDSSIYLCSVVGLSGANVLTFGAGSRLTVL.

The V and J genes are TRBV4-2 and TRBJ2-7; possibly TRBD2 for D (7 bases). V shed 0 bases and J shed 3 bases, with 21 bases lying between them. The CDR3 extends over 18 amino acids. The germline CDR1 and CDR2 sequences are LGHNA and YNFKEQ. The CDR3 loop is CASSQDLRTGGQYYEQYF. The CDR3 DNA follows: TGTGCCAGCAGCCAAGATCTTCGGACGGGGGGCCAGTACTACGAGCAGTACTTC.

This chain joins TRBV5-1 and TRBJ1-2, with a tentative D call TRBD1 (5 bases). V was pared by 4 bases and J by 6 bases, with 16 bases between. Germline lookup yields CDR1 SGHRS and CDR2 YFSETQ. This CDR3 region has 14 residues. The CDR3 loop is CASSLIRGENGYTF. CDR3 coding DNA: TGCGCCAGCAGCCTGATTCGAGGGGAGAATGGCTACACCTTC.

The CDR3 protein is CASKQSNTEAFF. In DNA, the CDR3 is TGTGCCAGTAAGCAGTCGAACACTGAAGCTTTCTTT. This rearrangement joins TRBV19 to TRBJ1-1; the D is unclear. Between the trimmed V and J ends, which lost 7 bases and 1 base, there was a span of 7 bases. CDR1 LNHDA and CDR2 SQIVND come from the germline V gene (reference sequence). The CDR3 sequence is 12 residues long.

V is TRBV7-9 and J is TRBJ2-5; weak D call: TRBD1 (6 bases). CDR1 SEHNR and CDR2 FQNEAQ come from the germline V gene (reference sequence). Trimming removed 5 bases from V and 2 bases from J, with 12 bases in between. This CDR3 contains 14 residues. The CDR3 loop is CASSLRTEQETQYF. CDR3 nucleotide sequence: TGTGCCAGCAGCCTAAGGACAGAGCAAGAGACCCAGTACTTC.

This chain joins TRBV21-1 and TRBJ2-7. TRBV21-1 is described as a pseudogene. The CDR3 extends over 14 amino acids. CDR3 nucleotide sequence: TGTGCCAGCAGCAACGAGCCGGGCTCCTACGAGCAGTACGTC. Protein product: CASSNEPGSYEQYV.

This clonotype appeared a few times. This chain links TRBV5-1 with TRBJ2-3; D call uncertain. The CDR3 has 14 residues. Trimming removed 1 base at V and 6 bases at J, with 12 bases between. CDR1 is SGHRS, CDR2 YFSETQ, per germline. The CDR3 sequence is CASSLQLVTDTQYF. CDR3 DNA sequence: TGCGCCAGCAGCTTGCAGCTCGTGACCGATACGCAGTATTTT.

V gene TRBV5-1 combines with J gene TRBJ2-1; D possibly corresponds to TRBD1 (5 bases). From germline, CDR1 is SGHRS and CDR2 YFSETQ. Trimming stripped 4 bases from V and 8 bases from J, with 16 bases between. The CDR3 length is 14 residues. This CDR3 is CASSALGAWDEQFF. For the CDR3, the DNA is TGCGCCAGCAGCGCCCTAGGGGCCTGGGATGAGCAGTTCTTC.

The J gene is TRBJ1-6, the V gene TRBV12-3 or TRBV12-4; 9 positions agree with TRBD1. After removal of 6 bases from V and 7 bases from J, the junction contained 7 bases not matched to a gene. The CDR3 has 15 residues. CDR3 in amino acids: CASREQGARNSPLHF. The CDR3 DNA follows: TGTGCCAGCAGGGAACAGGGGGCCCGCAATTCACCCCTCCACTTT.

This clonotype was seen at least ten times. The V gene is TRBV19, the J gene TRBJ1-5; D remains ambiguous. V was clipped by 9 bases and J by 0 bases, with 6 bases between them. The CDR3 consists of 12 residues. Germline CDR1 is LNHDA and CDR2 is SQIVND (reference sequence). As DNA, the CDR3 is TGTGCCAGCGGTTATAGCAATCAGCCCCAGCATTTT. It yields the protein CASGYSNQPQHF.

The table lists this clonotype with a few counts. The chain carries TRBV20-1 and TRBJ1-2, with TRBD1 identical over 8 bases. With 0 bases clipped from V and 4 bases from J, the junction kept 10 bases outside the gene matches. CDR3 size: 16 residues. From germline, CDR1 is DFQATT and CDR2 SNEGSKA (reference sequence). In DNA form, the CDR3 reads TGCAGTGCTAGAGATGTGAGCGGGGGACAGGCCTATGGCTACACCTTC. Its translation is CSARDVSGGQAYGYTF.

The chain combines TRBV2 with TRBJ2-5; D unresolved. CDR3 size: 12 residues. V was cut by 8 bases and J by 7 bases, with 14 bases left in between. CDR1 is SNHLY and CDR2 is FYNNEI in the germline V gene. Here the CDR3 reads CASLPGRGTQYF. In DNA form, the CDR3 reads TGTGCCAGCCTTCCGGGTCGTGGGACCCAGTACTTC.

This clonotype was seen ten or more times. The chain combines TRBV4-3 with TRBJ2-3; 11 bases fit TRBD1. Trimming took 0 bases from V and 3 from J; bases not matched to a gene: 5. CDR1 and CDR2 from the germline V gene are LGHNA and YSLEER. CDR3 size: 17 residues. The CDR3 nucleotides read TGCGCCAGCAGCCAAGAGGGACAGGGGGTGACGACAGATACGCAGTATTTT. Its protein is CASSQEGQGVTTDTQYF.

The CDR3 sequence: CASSGRRGLAARETQYF. CDR3 nucleotides: TGTGCCAGCAGCGGGAGAAGAGGTTTAGCGGCGAGGGAGACCCAGTACTTC. The genes are TRBV9 and TRBJ2-5; tentatively, D is TRBD2 (6 bases). CDR1 and CDR2 (germline): SGDLS, YYNGEE. The CDR3 has 17 amino acids. The V end was cut by 3 bases, the J end by 5 bases, with 23 bases between.

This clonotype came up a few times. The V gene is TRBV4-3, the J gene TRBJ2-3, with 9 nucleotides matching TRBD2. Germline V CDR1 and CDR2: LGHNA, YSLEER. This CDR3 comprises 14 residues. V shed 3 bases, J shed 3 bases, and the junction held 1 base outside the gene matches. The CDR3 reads CASSQGLATDTQYF. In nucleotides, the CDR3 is TGCGCCAGCAGCCAGGGACTAGCTACAGATACGCAGTATTTT.

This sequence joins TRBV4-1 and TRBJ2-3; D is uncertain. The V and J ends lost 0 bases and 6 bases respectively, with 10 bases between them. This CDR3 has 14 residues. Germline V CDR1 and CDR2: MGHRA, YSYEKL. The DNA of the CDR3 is TGCGCCAGCAGCCAAGATGGCGCATTGGATACGCAGTATTTT. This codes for CASSQDGALDTQYF.

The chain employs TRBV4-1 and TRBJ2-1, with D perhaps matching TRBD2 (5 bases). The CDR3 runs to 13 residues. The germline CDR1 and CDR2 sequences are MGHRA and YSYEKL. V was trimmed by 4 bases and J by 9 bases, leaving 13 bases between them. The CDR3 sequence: CASSLLGESEQFF. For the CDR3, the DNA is TGCGCCAGCAGCCTTCTCGGGGAGTCTGAGCAGTTCTTC.

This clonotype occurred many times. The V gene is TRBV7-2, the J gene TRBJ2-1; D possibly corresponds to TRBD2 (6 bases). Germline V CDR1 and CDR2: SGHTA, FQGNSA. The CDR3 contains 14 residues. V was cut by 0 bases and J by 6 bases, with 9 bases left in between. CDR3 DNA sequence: TGTGCCAGCAGCTTAGCCGGACTAATCAATGAGCAGTTCTTC. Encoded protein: CASSLAGLINEQFF.

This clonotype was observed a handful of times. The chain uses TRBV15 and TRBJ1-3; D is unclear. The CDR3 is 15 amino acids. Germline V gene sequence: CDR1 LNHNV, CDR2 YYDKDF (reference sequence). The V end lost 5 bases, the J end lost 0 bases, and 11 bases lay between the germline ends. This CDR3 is CATSFTVNSGNTIYF. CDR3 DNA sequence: TGTGCCACCAGCTTCACAGTCAACTCTGGAAACACCATATATTTT.

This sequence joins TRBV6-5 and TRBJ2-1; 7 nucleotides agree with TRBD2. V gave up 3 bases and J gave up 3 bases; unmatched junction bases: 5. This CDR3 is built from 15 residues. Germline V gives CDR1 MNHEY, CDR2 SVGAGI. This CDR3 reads CASSYSGLGYNEQFF. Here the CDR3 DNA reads TGTGCCAGCAGTTATTCCGGACTAGGCTACAATGAGCAGTTCTTC.

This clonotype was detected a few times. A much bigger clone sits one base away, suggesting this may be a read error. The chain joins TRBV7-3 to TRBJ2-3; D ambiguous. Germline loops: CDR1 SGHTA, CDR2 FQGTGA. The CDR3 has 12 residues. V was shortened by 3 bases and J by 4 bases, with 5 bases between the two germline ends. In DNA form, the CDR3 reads TGTGCCAGCAGCTTCCAGGCAGATACGCAGTATTTT. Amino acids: CASSFQADTQYF.

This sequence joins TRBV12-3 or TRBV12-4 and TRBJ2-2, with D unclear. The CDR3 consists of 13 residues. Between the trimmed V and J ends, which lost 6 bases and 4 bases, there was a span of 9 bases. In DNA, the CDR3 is TGTGCCAGCAGCCCGGGTACCACCGGGGAGCTGTTTTTT. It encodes CASSPGTTGELFF.